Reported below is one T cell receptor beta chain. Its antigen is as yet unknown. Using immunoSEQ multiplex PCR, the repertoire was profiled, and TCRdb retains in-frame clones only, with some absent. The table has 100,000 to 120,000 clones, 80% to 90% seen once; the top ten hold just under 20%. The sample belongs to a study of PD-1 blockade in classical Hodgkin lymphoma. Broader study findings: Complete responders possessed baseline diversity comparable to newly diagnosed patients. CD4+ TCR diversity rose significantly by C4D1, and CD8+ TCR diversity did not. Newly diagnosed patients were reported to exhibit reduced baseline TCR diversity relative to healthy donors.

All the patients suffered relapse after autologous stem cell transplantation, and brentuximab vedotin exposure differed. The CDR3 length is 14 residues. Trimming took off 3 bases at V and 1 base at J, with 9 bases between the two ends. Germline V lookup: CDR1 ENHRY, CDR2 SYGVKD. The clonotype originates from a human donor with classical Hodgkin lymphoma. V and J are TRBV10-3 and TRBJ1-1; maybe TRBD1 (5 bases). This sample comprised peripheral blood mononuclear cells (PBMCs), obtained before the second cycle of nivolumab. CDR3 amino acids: CAISDPQGNTEAFF. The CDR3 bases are TGTGCCATCAGTGATCCCCAGGGGAACACTGAAGCTTTCTTT.